This entry lists 13 T cell receptor beta chains sequenced from one sample in a study of T cell changes during pregnancy in multiple sclerosis. TCRdb's copy holds only in-frame clones and misses some; the assay was immunoSEQ multiplex PCR. Of tens of thousands of clones listed, 88% are singletons. The material was CD4+ T cells from peripheral blood mononuclear cells, obtained before pregnancy. The source is a female donor with multiple sclerosis, enrolled in a pregnancy study.

The gene calls are TRBV5-5 and TRBJ1-1, with D perhaps TRBD1 (5 bases). The CDR3 is 16 residues long. The V gene lost 1 base and the J gene lost 1 base, with 14 bases spanning the gap. Germline CDR1 is SGHKS and CDR2 is YYEKEE (reference sequence). CDR3 loop: CASSLMDNRPNTEAFF. In nucleotides, the CDR3 is TGTGCCAGCAGCTTGATGGATAACAGGCCGAACACTGAAGCTTTCTTT.

The chain joins TRBV6-5 to TRBJ1-1; tentative D call: TRBD1 (6 bases). V was pared by 6 bases and J by 1 base, with 9 bases between. The CDR3 loop spans 13 amino acids. Germline lookup yields CDR1 MNHEY and CDR2 SVGAGI. The CDR3 here is CASRRGQNTEAFF. As DNA, the CDR3 is TGTGCCAGCAGGAGGGGACAGAACACTGAAGCTTTCTTT.

The V and J genes are TRBV30 and TRBJ2-5; possibly TRBD1 for D (7 bases). The V end was cut by 1 base, the J end by 0 bases, with 12 bases between. CDR1 is GTSNPN and CDR2 is SVGIG in the germline V gene (reference sequence). This CDR3 spans 15 amino acids. The CDR3 coding sequence is TGTGCCTGGAGTGACCAGGGGGGAGACCAAGAGACCCAGTACTTC. This sequence encodes CAWSDQGGDQETQYF.

V usage is TRBV5-1 and J usage is TRBJ2-3; 7 bases fit TRBD2. The CDR3 covers 16 residues. The ends lost 2 bases at V and 2 bases at J; junction bases unmatched: 8. Germline CDR1 is SGHRS and CDR2 is YFSETQ. In DNA form, the CDR3 reads TGCGCCAGCAGCTTTCAGGGCGGGAGAACCACAGATACGCAGTATTTT. Protein product: CASSFQGGRTTDTQYF.

With regard to this clone: The junction differs from germline at one of its ends, possibly a read error. The DNA of the CDR3 is TGCGCCAGCAGGTTGGGACTAGCGGGCATCCAAGAGACCCAGTACTTC. Residues: CASRLGLAGIQETQYF. V and J are TRBV5-1 and TRBJ2-5, with TRBD2 matching over 12 bases. CDR3 length: 16 amino acids. Germline V gene lookup returns CDR1 SGHRS and CDR2 YFSETQ.

This chain links TRBV14 with TRBJ2-5; 9 bases align to TRBD2. There are 18 residues in the CDR3. The ends lost 0 bases at V and 4 bases at J; junction bases unmatched: 12. Germline V gene data show CDR1 as SGHDN and CDR2 as FVKESK. The CDR3 spells CASSQDRVAGDLGETQYF. The CDR3 nucleotides read TGTGCCAGCAGCCAAGATCGGGTAGCGGGAGACCTCGGAGAGACCCAGTACTTC.

In this sample, this clone turned up once. The chain uses TRBV10-3 and TRBJ2-7, with 10 bases matching TRBD2. The V gene's germline CDR1 is ENHRY and CDR2 SYGVKD. V was clipped by 4 bases and J by 4 bases; unmatched bases: 4. The CDR3 is 14 residues long. The CDR3 here is CAISGASGSYEQYF. The CDR3 nucleotides read TGTGCCATCAGTGGGGCTAGCGGGAGTTACGAGCAGTACTTC.

The chain employs TRBV7-2 and TRBJ2-5, with 7 bases lining up with TRBD2. This CDR3 spans 16 amino acids. The germline V gene encodes CDR1 SGHTA and CDR2 FQGNSA. Losses at the gene ends were 4 bases for V and 5 bases for J; bases not matched to a gene: 13. The DNA for the CDR3 is TGTGCCAGCAGCTCCCCCCCTGCGGGAGCCTGGGAGACCCAGTACTTC. Translation: CASSSPPAGAWETQYF.

The V and J genes are TRBV5-1 and TRBJ2-7, with D tentatively TRBD1 (7 bases). The V and J ends lost 5 bases and 1 base respectively, with 19 bases between them. CDR3 length: 16 residues. CDR1 and CDR2 (germline): SGHRS, YFSETQ. CDR3 sequence: CASRFTPGGTSYEQYF. Here the CDR3 DNA reads TGCGCCAGCAGGTTTACTCCAGGGGGGACTTCCTACGAGCAGTACTTC.

The chain is built from TRBV2 and TRBJ1-2; D is unresolved. The CDR3 sequence is 12 residues long. From germline, CDR1 is SNHLY and CDR2 FYNNEI. V dropped 3 bases and J dropped 5 bases, with 7 bases sitting between them. The CDR3 protein is CASSEESYGYTF. CDR3 in DNA: TGTGCCAGCAGTGAGGAGTCTTATGGCTACACCTTC.

This chain links TRBV18 with TRBJ2-1; 9 nucleotides line up with TRBD2. This CDR3 spans 16 amino acids. V gave up 0 bases and J gave up 7 bases; unmatched junction bases: 7. Germline loops: CDR1 KGHSH, CDR2 LQKENI. CDR3 amino acids: CASSPPAGGTGNEQFF. CDR3 DNA sequence: TGTGCCAGCTCACCACCAGCGGGAGGCACGGGGAATGAGCAGTTCTTC.

The V gene is TRBV6-1, the J gene TRBJ1-3, with D tentatively TRBD1 (6 bases). Trimming removed 10 bases at V and 1 base at J, with 11 bases between. The germline V gene encodes CDR1 MNHNS and CDR2 SASEGT. This CDR3 is built from 13 residues. CDR3 bases: TGTGCCACCTGGGACATTTCTGGAAACACCATATATTTT. Amino acids: CATWDISGNTIYF.

The chain joins TRBV6-1 to TRBJ2-1; 8 nucleotides align to TRBD1. CDR1 and CDR2 (germline): MNHNS, SASEGT. Losses at the gene ends were 3 bases for V and 8 bases for J; bases not matched to a gene: 9. The CDR3 spans 15 residues. The CDR3 sequence is CASSEWQGASYEQFF. Here the CDR3 DNA reads TGTGCCAGCAGTGAGTGGCAGGGGGCTAGCTATGAGCAGTTCTTC.